Sequencing of this T cell receptor beta chain was carried out in a study of molecular identifiers for immune sequencing clone quantification. The study, taken as a whole, reports: Clones above 20 RNA copies contained over 97% of effector molecules and under 1% of naive molecules. Detecting spiked Jurkat TCR RNA from one cell among about a million naive cells was reportedly possible.

As regards this clonotype: What it binds is unknown.

Each CDR3 protein is one row after TCRdb ran MiXCR on the PCR reads. Here the sample spans some 65,000 distinct CDR3 sequences, under 20% being singletons. Naive CD8 library inputs spanned about 17,000 to 1,000,000 sorted cells and 10%, 30% or 50% RNA. A CD8+CD4-CCR7+CD45RA+ phenotype served as the sorting definition for naive CD8 T cells. This receptor was obtained from a human donor in good health. Some libraries in this study had Jurkat cell RNA spiked in. Sequencing was done on a sample of naive CD8+ T cells from blood, with Jurkat cell RNA spiked in. The subset: FACS-sorted CD8+CD4-CCR7+CD45RA+ naive T cells.

The CDR3 bases are TGTGCCAGCAGCGAACTAGCTAGCTCCTACAATGAGCAGTTCTTC. Translating gives CASSELASSYNEQFF. This chain connects TRBV9 to TRBJ2-1; tentative D call: TRBD2 (6 bases). CDR3 length equals 15 residues. Germline values: CDR1 SGDLS, CDR2 YYNGEE. V lost 3 bases to trimming and J lost 0 bases, with 10 bases between them.